A selection of T cell receptor beta chains follows, all from one sample in a study of radiotherapy plus CTLA-4 blockade in lung cancer. Profiling relied on immunoSEQ multiplex PCR, and the TCRdb table lists in-frame clones only, not all of them. This sample has tens of thousands of clones; around 69% occur once, and the top ten carry 2.9%. Here the sequenced sample was peripheral blood, taken from a patient treated with radiotherapy plus ipilimumab. The receptors originated from a human donor with non-small cell lung cancer who had a complete response to radiotherapy plus ipilimumab. CDR3s include the opening cysteine and the closing phenylalanine or tryptophan. A D gene is named only where the DNA matches it firmly. Some rows mark clone size as missing; the rest say once, few, many or name a class of expanded clone.

d_gene: .
j_gene: TRBJ2-1
v_gene: TRBV7-9
abundance: .
CDR3nt: TGTGCCAGCAGCTTAGCCGCGGGCAATGAGCAGTTCTTC
CDR3aa: CASSLAAGNEQFF

d_gene: TRBD2
j_gene: TRBJ2-7
v_gene: TRBV7-2
abundance: .
CDR3nt: TGTGCCAGCAGCTTAGACCTAGCGGGGATCTACGAGCAGTACTTC
CDR3aa: CASSLDLAGIYEQYF

d_gene: TRBD2
j_gene: TRBJ2-1
v_gene: TRBV10-3
abundance: .
CDR3nt: TGTGCCATCCGGCCGGGGAGCGGGAGGGCCGACAATGAGCAGTTCTTC
CDR3aa: CAIRPGSGRADNEQFF

d_gene: TRBD1
j_gene: TRBJ2-7
v_gene: TRBV6-6
abundance: .
CDR3nt: TGTGCCAGCAAGGACCCGGGACAGAACTACGAGCAGTACTTC
CDR3aa: CASKDPGQNYEQYF

d_gene: .
j_gene: TRBJ2-3
v_gene: TRBV25-1
abundance: .
CDR3nt: TGTGCCAGCACGCACCGGGATTCTAGCACAGATACGCAGTATTTT
CDR3aa: CASTHRDSSTDTQYF

d_gene: .
j_gene: TRBJ1-4
v_gene: TRBV11-2
abundance: once
CDR3nt: TGTGCCAGCAGCTTAGCCGGAGCGGGGAGGAGTGAAAAACTGTTTTTT
CDR3aa: CASSLAGAGRSEKLFF

d_gene: TRBD2
j_gene: TRBJ2-5
v_gene: TRBV11-2
abundance: once
CDR3nt: TGTGCCAGCAGCCTATCACCGGGGGGGCGAGGGGAGACCCAGTACTTC
CDR3aa: CASSLSPGGRGETQYF

d_gene: .
j_gene: TRBJ1-6
v_gene: TRBV30
abundance: .
CDR3nt: TGTGCCTGGAGTGTTCGATCCCCCCGCGGAATTAATTCACCCCTCCACTTT
CDR3aa: CAWSVRSPRGINSPLHF

d_gene: .
j_gene: TRBJ1-1
v_gene: TRBV18
abundance: .
CDR3nt: TGTGCCAGCTCACCACCGGGTCCTGAACGGGGCACTGAAGCTTTCTTT
CDR3aa: CASSPPGPERGTEAFF

d_gene: .
j_gene: TRBJ2-7
v_gene: TRBV6-1
abundance: once
CDR3nt: TGTGCCAGCTCTAGGATGGGGGGCTACGAGCAGTACTTC
CDR3aa: CASSRMGGYEQYF

d_gene: .
j_gene: TRBJ1-1
v_gene: TRBV28
abundance: .
CDR3nt: TGTGCCAGCATTACCGGGACAGAAGCTTTCTTT
CDR3aa: CASITGTEAFF

d_gene: TRBD2
j_gene: TRBJ2-7
v_gene: TRBV28
abundance: .
CDR3nt: TGTGCCAGCAGTTCACTCTCCGGGACTAGAGGGTACGAGCAGTACTTC
CDR3aa: CASSSLSGTRGYEQYF

d_gene: .
j_gene: TRBJ2-7
v_gene: TRBV18
abundance: .
CDR3nt: TGTGCCAGCTCACCACGGGCCCAGGGCTACGAGCAGTACTTC
CDR3aa: CASSPRAQGYEQYF

d_gene: .
j_gene: TRBJ2-5
v_gene: TRBV7-9
abundance: .
CDR3nt: TGTGCCAGCAGCAGGGACACCGAAGAGACCCAGTACTTC
CDR3aa: CASSRDTEETQYF

d_gene: TRBD1
j_gene: TRBJ2-1
v_gene: TRBV10-1
abundance: .
CDR3nt: TGCGCCAGCAGTGAGGACAGGGGGTCCTACAATGAGCAGTTCTTC
CDR3aa: CASSEDRGSYNEQFF

d_gene: TRBD1
j_gene: TRBJ1-6
v_gene: TRBV7-2
abundance: .
CDR3nt: TGTGCCAGCAGCTTCAGCGCTCAGGGGGCACCCCTCCACTTT
CDR3aa: CASSFSAQGAPLHF

d_gene: TRBD1
j_gene: TRBJ1-2
v_gene: TRBV5-4
abundance: .
CDR3nt: TGTGCCAGCAGCTTGGCCTTATCCTTGACAGGGGGCTATGGCTACACCTTC
CDR3aa: CASSLALSLTGGYGYTF

d_gene: TRBD2
j_gene: TRBJ2-7
v_gene: TRBV30
abundance: .
CDR3nt: TGTGCCTGGAGTAAAGGACTAGCGGGGTACGAGCAGTACTTC
CDR3aa: CAWSKGLAGYEQYF

d_gene: .
j_gene: TRBJ2-5
v_gene: TRBV7-3
abundance: .
CDR3nt: TGTGCCAGCAGTCCGACCGGCCCGCGGGAGACCCAGTACTTC
CDR3aa: CASSPTGPRETQYF

d_gene: TRBD1
j_gene: TRBJ1-2
v_gene: TRBV4-1
abundance: .
CDR3nt: TGCGCCAGCAGCCATAAAAAGCAGGGACAGGGGCGGTGGGGCTATGGCTACACCTTC
CDR3aa: CASSHKKQGQGRWGYGYTF

d_gene: TRBD1
j_gene: TRBJ2-1
v_gene: TRBV28
abundance: .
CDR3nt: TGTGCCAGCAGTTCTCTAGGACAGGGGACGGGCTCCTACAATGAGCAGTTCTTC
CDR3aa: CASSSLGQGTGSYNEQFF

d_gene: TRBD2
j_gene: TRBJ2-7
v_gene: TRBV6-4
abundance: few
CDR3nt: TGTGCCAGCAGCTTACTAGCGGAACCCCCCTACGAGCAGTACTTC
CDR3aa: CASSLLAEPPYEQYF

d_gene: .
j_gene: TRBJ1-2
v_gene: TRBV21-1
abundance: .
CDR3nt: TGTGCCAGCAGCTTTCGGGACAGGGATCCTCTAGTGATTTGCTACACCTTC
CDR3aa: CASSFRDRDPLVICYTF

d_gene: .
j_gene: TRBJ1-2
v_gene: TRBV7-2
abundance: .
CDR3nt: TGTGCCAGCAGCTTAGGTGGAAACGGCGGTGGCTACACCTTC
CDR3aa: CASSLGGNGGGYTF

d_gene: .
j_gene: TRBJ1-2
v_gene: TRBV19
abundance: .
CDR3nt: TGTGCCAGTAGTCAGCTGACAGGTGAAACGTACTATGGCTACACCTTC
CDR3aa: CASSQLTGETYYGYTF

d_gene: TRBD1
j_gene: TRBJ1-1
v_gene: TRBV5-4
abundance: .
CDR3nt: TGTGCCAGCAGCTTGGGGGGGACAGGGGGACTGAACACTGAAGCTTTCTTT
CDR3aa: CASSLGGTGGLNTEAFF

d_gene: TRBD1
j_gene: TRBJ2-7
v_gene: TRBV11-2
abundance: .
CDR3nt: TGTGCCAGCAGCCTGGACAGGGGCGAGCAGTACTTC
CDR3aa: CASSLDRGEQYF

d_gene: TRBD2
j_gene: TRBJ2-5
v_gene: TRBV6-6
abundance: few
CDR3nt: TGTGCCAGCAGACTAGCGGGAGGGCTTGAAGAGACCCAGTACTTC
CDR3aa: CASRLAGGLEETQYF

d_gene: TRBD1
j_gene: TRBJ1-1
v_gene: TRBV4-3
abundance: .
CDR3nt: TGCGCCAGCAGCCAAGAGGGGACAGGGCCCACTGAAGCTTTCTTT
CDR3aa: CASSQEGTGPTEAFF

d_gene: .
j_gene: TRBJ2-7
v_gene: TRBV2
abundance: .
CDR3nt: TGTGCCAGCAGTGAAGGGGGCAGGGGTGGGTACGAGCAGTACTTC
CDR3aa: CASSEGGRGGYEQYF

d_gene: .
j_gene: TRBJ1-1
v_gene: TRBV5-6
abundance: .
CDR3nt: TGTGCCAGCAGCCGGAACACTGAAGCTTTCTTT
CDR3aa: CASSRNTEAFF